This T cell receptor (beta chain) was captured by sequencing in a study of cytomegalovirus exposure and HLA in healthy donors. Primers included in the PCR were 60 Vbeta and 13 Jbeta primers. Method: immunoSEQ multiplex PCR; TCRdb's copy keeps in-frame clones and lacks some. This table holds around 190,000 clones, approximately 80% found once. The sequence was collected from a man aged 35 to 55 in good health and CMV-seropositive. The source material was PBMCs.

The CDR3 DNA is TGTGCCAGCAGTGAGCCAGCGGGAGCCTCCTACGAGCAGTACTTC. It translates to CASSEPAGASYEQYF. V is TRBV2 and J is TRBJ2-7; 8 bases line up with TRBD2. After removal of 3 bases from V and 0 bases from J, the junction contained 4 bases not matched to a gene. The CDR3 totals 15 residues. Germline V CDR1 and CDR2: SNHLY, FYNNEI.